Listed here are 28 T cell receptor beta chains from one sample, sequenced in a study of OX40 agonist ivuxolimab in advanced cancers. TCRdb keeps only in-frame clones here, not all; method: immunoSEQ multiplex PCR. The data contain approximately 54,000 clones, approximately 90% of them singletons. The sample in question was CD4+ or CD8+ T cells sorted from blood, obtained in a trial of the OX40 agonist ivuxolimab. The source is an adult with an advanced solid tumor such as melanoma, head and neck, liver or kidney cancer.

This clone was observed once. The CDR3 is CASSPRQSGELFF. As DNA, the CDR3 is TGTGCCAGCAGCCCCCGACAATCCGGGGAGCTGTTTTTT. J is TRBJ2-2 and V is TRBV9; D is unclear. The V and J ends lost 4 bases and 6 bases respectively, with 10 bases between them. This CDR3 has 13 amino acids. The germline gives CDR1 SGDLS, CDR2 YYNGEE.

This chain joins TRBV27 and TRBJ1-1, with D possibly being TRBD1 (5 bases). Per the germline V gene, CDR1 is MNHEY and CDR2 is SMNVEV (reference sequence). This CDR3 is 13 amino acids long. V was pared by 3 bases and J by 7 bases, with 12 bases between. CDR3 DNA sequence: TGTGCCAGCAGTTTGAGAGGACAACATGAAGCTTTCTTT. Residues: CASSLRGQHEAFF.

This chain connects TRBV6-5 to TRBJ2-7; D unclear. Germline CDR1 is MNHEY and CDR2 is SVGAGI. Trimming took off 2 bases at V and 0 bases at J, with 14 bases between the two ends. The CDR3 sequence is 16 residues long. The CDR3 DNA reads TGTGCCAGCAGTTACGAAGGTCCTTCATTCTCCTACGAGCAGTACTTC. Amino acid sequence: CASSYEGPSFSYEQYF.

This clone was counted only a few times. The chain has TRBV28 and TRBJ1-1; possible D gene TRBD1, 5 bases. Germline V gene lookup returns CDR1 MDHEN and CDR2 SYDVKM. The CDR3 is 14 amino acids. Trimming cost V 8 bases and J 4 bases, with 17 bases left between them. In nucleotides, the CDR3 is TGTGCCAGCCGAACCCCGCAGGGCGGCACTGAAGCTTTCTTT. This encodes CASRTPQGGTEAFF.

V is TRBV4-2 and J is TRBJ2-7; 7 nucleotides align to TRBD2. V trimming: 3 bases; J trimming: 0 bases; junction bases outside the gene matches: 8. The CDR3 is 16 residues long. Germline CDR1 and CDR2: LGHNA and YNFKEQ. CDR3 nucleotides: TGTGCCAGCAGCCAGTCCCGACTAGCTCCCTCCTACGAGCAGTACTTC. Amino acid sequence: CASSQSRLAPSYEQYF.

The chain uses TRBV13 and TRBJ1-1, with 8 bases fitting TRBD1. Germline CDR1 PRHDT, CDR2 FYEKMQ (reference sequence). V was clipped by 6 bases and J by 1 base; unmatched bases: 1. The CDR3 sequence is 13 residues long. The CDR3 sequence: CASRGTGNTEAFF. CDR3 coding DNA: TGTGCCAGCAGAGGGACAGGGAACACTGAAGCTTTCTTT.

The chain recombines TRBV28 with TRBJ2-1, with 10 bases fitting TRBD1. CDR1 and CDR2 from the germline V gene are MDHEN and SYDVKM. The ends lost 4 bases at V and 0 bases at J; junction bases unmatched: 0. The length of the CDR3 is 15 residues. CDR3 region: CASSWTGGSYNEQFF. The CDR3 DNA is TGTGCCAGCAGTTGGACAGGGGGCTCCTACAATGAGCAGTTCTTC.

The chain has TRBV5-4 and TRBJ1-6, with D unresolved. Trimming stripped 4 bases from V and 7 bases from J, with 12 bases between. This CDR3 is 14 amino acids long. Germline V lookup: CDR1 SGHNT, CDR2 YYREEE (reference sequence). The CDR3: CASSPKTGNSPLHF. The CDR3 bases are TGTGCCAGCAGCCCCAAGACCGGGAATTCACCCCTCCACTTT.

CDR3 sequence (DNA): TGTGCCAGTAGTATAGTAAGGTACAATGAGCAGTTCTTC. This codes for CASSIVRYNEQFF. This sequence joins TRBV19 and TRBJ2-1; D is unclear. Looked up from germline, CDR1 is LNHDA and CDR2 is SQIVND (reference sequence). V shed 1 base and J shed 4 bases, with 5 bases lying between them. The CDR3 spans 13 residues.

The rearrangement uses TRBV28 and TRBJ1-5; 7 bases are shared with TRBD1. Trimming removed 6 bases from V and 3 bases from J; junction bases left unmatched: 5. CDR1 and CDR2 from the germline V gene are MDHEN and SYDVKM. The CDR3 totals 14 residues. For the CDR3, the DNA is TGTGCCAGCAGCCCTGACAGGGTCAATCAGCCCCAGCATTTT. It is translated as CASSPDRVNQPQHF.

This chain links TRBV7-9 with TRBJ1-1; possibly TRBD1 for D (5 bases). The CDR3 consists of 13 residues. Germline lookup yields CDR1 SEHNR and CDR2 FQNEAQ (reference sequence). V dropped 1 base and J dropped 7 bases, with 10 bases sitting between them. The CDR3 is CASSLGIGGEAFF. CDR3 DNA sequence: TGTGCCAGCAGCTTAGGAATCGGGGGTGAAGCTTTCTTT.

CDR3 sequence (DNA): TGTGCCAGCAGATCCGGGACAGGAGTTCCTAAAGCTTTCTTT. This translates into CASRSGTGVPKAFF. The V gene is TRBV2, the J gene TRBJ1-1; 8 nucleotides line up with TRBD1. Germline V lookup: CDR1 SNHLY, CDR2 FYNNEI. V lost 6 bases, J lost 9 bases, and 12 bases stayed unmatched. The CDR3 runs to 14 residues.

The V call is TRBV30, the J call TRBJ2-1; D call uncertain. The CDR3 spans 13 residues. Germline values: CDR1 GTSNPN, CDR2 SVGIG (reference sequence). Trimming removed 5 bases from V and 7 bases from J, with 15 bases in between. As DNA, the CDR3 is TGTGCCTGGGACTGGGTTGGGTTGAATGAGCAGTTCTTC. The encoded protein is CAWDWVGLNEQFF.

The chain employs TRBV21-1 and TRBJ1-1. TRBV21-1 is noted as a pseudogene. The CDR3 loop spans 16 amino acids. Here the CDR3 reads CASSKGGRGLITEAFF. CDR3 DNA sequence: TGTGCCAGCAGCAAAGGTGGGCGGGGGTTGATCACTGAAGCTTTCTTT.

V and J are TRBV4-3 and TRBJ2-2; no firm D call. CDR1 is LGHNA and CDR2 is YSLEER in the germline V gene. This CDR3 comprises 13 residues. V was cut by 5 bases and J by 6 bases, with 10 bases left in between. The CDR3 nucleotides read TGCGCCAGCAGCGGACCTTCACCCGGGGAGCTGTTTTTT. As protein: CASSGPSPGELFF.

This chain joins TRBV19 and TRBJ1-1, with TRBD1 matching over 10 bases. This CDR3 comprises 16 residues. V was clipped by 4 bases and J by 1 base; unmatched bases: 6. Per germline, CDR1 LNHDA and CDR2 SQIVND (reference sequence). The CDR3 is CASSTTGTGENTEAFF. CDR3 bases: TGTGCCAGTAGTACAACCGGGACAGGGGAGAACACTGAAGCTTTCTTT.

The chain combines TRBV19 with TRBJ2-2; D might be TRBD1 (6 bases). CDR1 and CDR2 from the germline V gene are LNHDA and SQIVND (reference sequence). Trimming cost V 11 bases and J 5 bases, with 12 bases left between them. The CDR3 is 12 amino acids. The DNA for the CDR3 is TGTGCCGGGCAGGGGAATACCGGGGAGCTGTTTTTT. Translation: CAGQGNTGELFF.

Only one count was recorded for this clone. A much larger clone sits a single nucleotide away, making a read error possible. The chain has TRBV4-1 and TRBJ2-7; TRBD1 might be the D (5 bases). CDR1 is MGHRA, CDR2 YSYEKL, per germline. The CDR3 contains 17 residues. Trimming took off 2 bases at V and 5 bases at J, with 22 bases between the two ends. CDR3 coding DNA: TGCGCCAGCAGCCAAACAAGGGCCAGCTCTGGGGCCCACGAGCAGTACTTC. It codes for CASSQTRASSGAHEQYF.

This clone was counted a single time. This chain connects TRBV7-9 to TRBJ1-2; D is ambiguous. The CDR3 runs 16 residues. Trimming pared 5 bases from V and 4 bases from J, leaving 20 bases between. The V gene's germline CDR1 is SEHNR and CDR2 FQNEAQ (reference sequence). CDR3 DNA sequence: TGTGCCAGCAGCCCCGAGGGCCCTAACGGAATCTATGGCTACACCTTC. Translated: CASSPEGPNGIYGYTF.

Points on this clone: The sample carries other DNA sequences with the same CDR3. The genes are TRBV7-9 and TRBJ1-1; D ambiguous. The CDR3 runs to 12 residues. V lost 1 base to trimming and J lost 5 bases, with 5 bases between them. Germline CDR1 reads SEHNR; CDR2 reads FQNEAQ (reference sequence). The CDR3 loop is CASSLGRTEAFF. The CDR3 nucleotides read TGTGCCAGCAGCTTAGGAAGGACTGAAGCTTTCTTT.

The DNA for the CDR3 is TGTGCCTGGAGTGTACGAGGAGTAGACCAGCATTTT. Encoded protein: CAWSVRGVDQHF. This chain connects TRBV30 to TRBJ1-5; D ambiguous. Germline V gene data show CDR1 as GTSNPN and CDR2 as SVGIG (reference sequence). The V end lost 0 bases, the J end lost 12 bases, and 12 bases lay between the germline ends. The CDR3 spans 12 residues. The entire variable domain, with the rest obtained from reference TRBV30 and TRBJ1-5, is as follows: SQTIHQWPATLVQPVGSPLSLECTVEGTSNPNLYWYRQAAGRGLQLLFYSVGIGQISSEVPQNLSASRPQDRQFILSSKKLLLSDSGFYLCAWSVRGVDQHFGDGTRLSIL.

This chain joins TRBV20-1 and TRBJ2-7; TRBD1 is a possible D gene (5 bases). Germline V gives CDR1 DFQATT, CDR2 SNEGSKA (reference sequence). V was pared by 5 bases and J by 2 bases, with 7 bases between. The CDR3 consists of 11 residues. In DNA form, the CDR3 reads TGCAGTGCTCCCAGGGCCTACGAGCAGTACTTC. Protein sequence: CSAPRAYEQYF.

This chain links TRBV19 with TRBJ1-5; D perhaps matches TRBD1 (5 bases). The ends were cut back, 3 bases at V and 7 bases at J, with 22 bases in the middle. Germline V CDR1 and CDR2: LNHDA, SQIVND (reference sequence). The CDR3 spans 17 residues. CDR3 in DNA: TGTGCCAGTAGTATTTGGCTCGGCAGGGCCCCCAGACAGCCCCAGCATTTT. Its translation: CASSIWLGRAPRQPQHF.

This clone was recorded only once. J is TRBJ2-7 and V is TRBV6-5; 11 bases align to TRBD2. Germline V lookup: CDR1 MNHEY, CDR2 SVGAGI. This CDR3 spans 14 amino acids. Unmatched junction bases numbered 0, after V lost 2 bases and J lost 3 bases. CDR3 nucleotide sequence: TGTGCCAGCAGTTACGGGACTAGCGGCTACGAGCAGTACTTC. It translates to CASSYGTSGYEQYF.

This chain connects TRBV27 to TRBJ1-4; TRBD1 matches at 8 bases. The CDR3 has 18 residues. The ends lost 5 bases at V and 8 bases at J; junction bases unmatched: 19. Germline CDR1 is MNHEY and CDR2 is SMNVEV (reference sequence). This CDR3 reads CASSLSTGVITGGEKLFF. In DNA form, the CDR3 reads TGTGCCAGCAGTCTCTCGACAGGGGTTATTACCGGCGGGGAAAAACTGTTTTTT.

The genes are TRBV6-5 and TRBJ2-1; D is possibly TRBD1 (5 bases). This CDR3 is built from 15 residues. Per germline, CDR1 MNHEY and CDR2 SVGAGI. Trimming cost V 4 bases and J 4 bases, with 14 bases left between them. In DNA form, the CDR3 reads TGTGCCAGCAGTTCCATTAGGGGCCCGTACAATGAGCAGTTCTTC. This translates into CASSSIRGPYNEQFF.

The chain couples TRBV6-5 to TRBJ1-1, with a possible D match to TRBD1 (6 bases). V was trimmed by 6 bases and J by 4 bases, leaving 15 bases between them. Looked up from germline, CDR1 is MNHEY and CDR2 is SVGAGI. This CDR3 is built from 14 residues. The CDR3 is CASRSQGGGTEAFF. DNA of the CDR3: TGTGCCAGCAGGTCCCAAGGGGGGGGCACTGAAGCTTTCTTT.

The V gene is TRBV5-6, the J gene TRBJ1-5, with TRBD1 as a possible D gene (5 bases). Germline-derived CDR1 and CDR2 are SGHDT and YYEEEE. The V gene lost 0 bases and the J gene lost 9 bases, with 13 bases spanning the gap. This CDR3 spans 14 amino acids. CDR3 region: CASSLGGWTWPQHF. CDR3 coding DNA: TGTGCCAGCAGCTTGGGGGGGTGGACATGGCCCCAGCATTTT.